This T cell receptor (beta chain) was sequenced during a study of T-cell memory formation after mild COVID-19 (dated by TCRdb to the early 2020s). About the investigation overall: TCR sequence clusters from the two donors were largely donor specific. T-cell clones expanding and contracting after mild COVID-19 in a couple of donors were tracked by longitudinal TCRalpha and TCRbeta repertoire sequencing. The cohort was made up of two young adult volunteers, one female and one male, who were previously healthy. Overall study outcomes, separate from this receptor: Some responding clones were found in pre-infection memory, which suggests that pre-existing cross-reactive memory T cells took part in the SARS-CoV-2 response. The study included only a couple of mild cases, and larger cohorts that include severe cases with pre-infection samples were judged to be necessary. Clones contracting from day 15 to 85 had balanced CD4/CD8 phenotypes, while a second wave expanding from day 15 to 37 was biased towards CD4+. Contracting CD4+ clones were found mainly in CM and EM memory subsets, while CD8+ clones were enriched in EMRA. SARS-CoV-2 specificity of the second-wave clones peaking on day 37 was not confirmed.

PBMCs were isolated by Ficoll-Paque density gradient centrifugation. V is clipped by 3 bases and J by 0 bases, and the sequence between their germline boundaries is 10 bases long. The CDR3 runs 15 amino acids, cysteine and phenylalanine included. Only the CDR3 part of the read is kept: 45 bases, read in frame from the first base. CDR1 and CDR2 (SGHTA, FQGTGA) derive from the germline V gene. TCRdb lists the instrument as Illumina NovaSeq 6000. cDNA libraries for TCRalpha and TCRbeta were prepared by 5'RACE using constant-segment primers, with sample barcodes and unique molecular identifiers added. RNA was extracted from every sample with Trizol reagent. Library amplification was performed in two PCR steps, and a second sample barcode and Illumina TruSeq adapters were introduced in the second step. Sequencing of libraries was performed on an Illumina NovaSeq with 2 x 150 bp paired-end reads. As for the authors' bioinformatics: With migec v1.2.7, reads were demultiplexed and then collapsed into UMI-guided consensus sequences. Using mixcr v2.1.11, the UMI consensuses were aligned to TRA and TRB V and J templates and assembled into clonotypes. A clonotype was counted as expanded or contracted only if both edgeR and NoisET called the change significant, with noise models trained on biological replicates. edgeR calls used a false discovery rate-adjusted p below 0.01 and a log2 fold-change threshold of 1. As an exploratory analysis of dynamics, max-normalized trajectories of the 1000 most abundant clonotypes were examined by PCA with hierarchical clustering. Separately sequenced CD4+ and CD8+ repertoires were used to assign the CD4 or CD8 phenotype of responding clones. TCRdb reworked the public reads: Q25 trimming with fastp, MiXCR clone assembly, productive beta chains retained. Duplicate CDR3 protein sequences are folded into a single record with the most common DNA and genes. The V and J calls were determined by TCRdb, not by the authors. Across this sample there are more than 150,000 distinct CDR3 sequences, with about 18% seen only once. Jointly, the top ten make up 3% to 4.5% of the sample.

On this clonotype: Its specific antigen is unknown. Per-base quality was not reported, and no clone a single base away is much larger than it.

Sequencing was carried out using PBMCs or a T cell subset sorted from them (not recorded which). The V and J genes are TRBV7-3 and TRBJ2-3; the D gene is possibly TRBD1, with 7 bases matching. The receptor comes from a man younger than 30 who had mild COVID-19 (a few samples of this study predate the infection). The sample titles of this study are shuffled in the database, so cell type and time point are left out; the donor was told from shared clones. The CDR3 here reads CASSFAGQSTDTQYF. The base sequence is TGTGCCAGCAGCTTCGCGGGACAGAGCACAGATACGCAGTATTTT.